This TCR beta chain was obtained from a study of blood T cells in healthy people across ages. Whole-study results and caveats: PBMCs were not sorted, which prevented a conclusive comparison of naive versus antigen-experienced cells.

The table lists this clonotype with a few counts. Its target is unknown. Together with a sample-barcoded 5' primer, a J-beta primer mix was included in a second PCR lasting about 7 to 11 cycles. Each CDR3 protein gets one entry after TCRdb re-called the 5' RACE reads with MiXCR. The sample holds 700,000 to 950,000 distinct CDR3 sequences, more than 40% seen once. Every donor contributed ten milliliters of peripheral blood by blood draw. The material sequenced was blood. The source is a woman aged 55-70 years in good health.

DNA for the CDR3: TGTGCCAGCAGACTGGGACTAGCGACTACCTACGAGCAGTACTTC. Its protein product is CASRLGLATTYEQYF. V is TRBV6-5 and J is TRBJ2-7, with TRBD2 matching over 10 bases. The CDR3 has 15 residues. The trim removed 6 bases at V and 2 bases at J, leaving 7 bases unmatched. Germline CDR1 is MNHEY and CDR2 is SVGAGI.